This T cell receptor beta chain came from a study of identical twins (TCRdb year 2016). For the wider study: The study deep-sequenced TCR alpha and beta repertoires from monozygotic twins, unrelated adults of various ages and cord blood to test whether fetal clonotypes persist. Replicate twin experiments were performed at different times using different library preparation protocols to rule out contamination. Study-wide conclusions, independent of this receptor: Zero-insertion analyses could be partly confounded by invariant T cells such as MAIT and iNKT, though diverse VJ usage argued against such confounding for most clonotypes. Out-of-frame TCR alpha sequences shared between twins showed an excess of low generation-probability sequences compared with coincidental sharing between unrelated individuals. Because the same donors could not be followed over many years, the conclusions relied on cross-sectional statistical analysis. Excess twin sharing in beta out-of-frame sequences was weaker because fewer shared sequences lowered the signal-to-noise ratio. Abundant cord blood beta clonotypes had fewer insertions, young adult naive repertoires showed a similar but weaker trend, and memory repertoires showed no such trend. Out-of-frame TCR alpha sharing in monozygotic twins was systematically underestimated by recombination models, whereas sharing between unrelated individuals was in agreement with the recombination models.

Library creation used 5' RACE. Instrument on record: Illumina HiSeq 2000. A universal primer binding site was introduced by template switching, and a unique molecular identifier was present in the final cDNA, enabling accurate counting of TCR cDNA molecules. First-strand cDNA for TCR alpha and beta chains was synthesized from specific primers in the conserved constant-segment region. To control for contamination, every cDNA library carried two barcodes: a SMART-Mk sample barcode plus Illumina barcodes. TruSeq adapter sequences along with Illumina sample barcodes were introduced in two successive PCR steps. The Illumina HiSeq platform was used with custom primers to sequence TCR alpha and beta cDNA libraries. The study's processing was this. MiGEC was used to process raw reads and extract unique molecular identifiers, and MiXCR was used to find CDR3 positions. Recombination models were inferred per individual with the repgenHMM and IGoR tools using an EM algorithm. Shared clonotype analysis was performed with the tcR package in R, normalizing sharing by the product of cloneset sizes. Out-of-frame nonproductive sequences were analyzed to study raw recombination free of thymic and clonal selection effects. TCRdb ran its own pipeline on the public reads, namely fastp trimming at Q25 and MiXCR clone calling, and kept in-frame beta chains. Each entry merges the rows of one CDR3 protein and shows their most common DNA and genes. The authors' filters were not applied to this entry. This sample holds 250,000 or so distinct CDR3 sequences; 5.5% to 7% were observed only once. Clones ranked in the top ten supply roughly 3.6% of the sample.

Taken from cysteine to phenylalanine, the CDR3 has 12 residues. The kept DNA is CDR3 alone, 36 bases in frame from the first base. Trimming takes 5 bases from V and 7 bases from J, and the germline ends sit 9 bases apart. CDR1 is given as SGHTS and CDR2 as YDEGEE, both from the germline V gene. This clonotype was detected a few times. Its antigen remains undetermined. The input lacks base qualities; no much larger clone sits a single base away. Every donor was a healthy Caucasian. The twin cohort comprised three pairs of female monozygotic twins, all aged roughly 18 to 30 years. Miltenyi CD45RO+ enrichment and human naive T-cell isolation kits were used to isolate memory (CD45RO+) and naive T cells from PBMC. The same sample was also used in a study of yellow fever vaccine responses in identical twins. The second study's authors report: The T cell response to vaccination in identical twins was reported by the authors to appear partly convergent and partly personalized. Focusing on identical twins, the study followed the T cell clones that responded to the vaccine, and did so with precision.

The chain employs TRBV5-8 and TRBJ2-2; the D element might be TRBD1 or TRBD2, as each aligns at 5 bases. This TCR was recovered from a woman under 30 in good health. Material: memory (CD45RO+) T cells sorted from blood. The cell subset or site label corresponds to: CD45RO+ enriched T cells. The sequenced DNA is TGTGCCAGCAGGTGGGACGTCGGGGAGCTGTTTTTT. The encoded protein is CASRWDVGELFF.